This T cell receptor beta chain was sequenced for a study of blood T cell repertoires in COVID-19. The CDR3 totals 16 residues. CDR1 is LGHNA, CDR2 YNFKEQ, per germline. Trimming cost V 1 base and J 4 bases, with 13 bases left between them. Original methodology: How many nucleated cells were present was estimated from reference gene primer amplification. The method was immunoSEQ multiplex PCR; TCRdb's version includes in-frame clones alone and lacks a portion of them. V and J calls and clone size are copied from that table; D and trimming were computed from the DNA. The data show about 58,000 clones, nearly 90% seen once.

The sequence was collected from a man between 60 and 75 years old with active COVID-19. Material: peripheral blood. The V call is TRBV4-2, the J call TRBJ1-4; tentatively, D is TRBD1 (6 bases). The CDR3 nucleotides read TGTGCCAGCAGCCAAGCCGCGGACAGTAATAATGAAAAACTGTTTTTT. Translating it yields CASSQAADSNNEKLFF.